A single sample gave rise to the 25 T cell receptor beta chains below, sequenced in a study of T-cell reconstitution after alpha-beta-depleted transplantation in children (dated by TCRdb to 2015 to 2016). Preparation of the library involved PCR. The sequencer was an Illumina HiSeq 2500. TCR library preparation used molecular barcoding, with unique molecular identifiers applied to normalize quantification of the TCRbeta repertoire. TCRdb passed the public sequencing reads through fastp at Q25 and MiXCR, retaining productive beta sequences. Records with the same CDR3 protein are collapsed into one entry carrying the most frequent genes and DNA. Here the sample has just under 350,000 distinct CDR3 sequences; about a sixth occur a single time. The ten biggest clones cover roughly two fifths of the sample. The treatment or condition label here, explained by the study, means: allogeneic hematopoietic cell transplantation with graft depleted of TCRalphabeta T cells and CD19 B cells.

The input for sequencing was PBMCs, mostly from graft donor cells, taken 360 days after TCRalphabeta/CD19-depleted stem cell transplant. The source is a male patient aged 2-15 years who had a stem cell transplant for acute lymphoblastic leukemia, so the T cells may come from the graft donor.

Many counts were recorded for this clonotype. This chain connects TRBV18 to TRBJ2-7; D not certain. Germline CDR1 and CDR2: KGHSH and LQKENI. The CDR3 length is 14 residues. V gave up 3 bases and J gave up 2 bases, with 11 bases separating them. CDR3: CASSPPDGTYEQYF. DNA of the CDR3: TGTGCCAGCTCACCTCCGGACGGTACCTACGAGCAGTACTTC.

This clonotype was counted only a few times. J is TRBJ2-1 and V is TRBV6-4; 16 nucleotides agree with TRBD2. This CDR3 comprises 20 residues. V lost 5 bases to trimming and J lost 9 bases; unmatched junction nucleotides: 19. The germline gives CDR1 MRHNA, CDR2 SNTAGT. The CDR3 region has the DNA TGTGCCAGCAGTACTCGGTCGGGACTAGCGGGAGGGGCGCCATGGGGTGAGCAGTTCTTC. Encoded protein: CASSTRSGLAGGAPWGEQFF.

For this clonotype: Mismatch with germline at one junction end may stem from a read error. The V gene is TRBV7-7, the J gene TRBJ2-7, with D maybe TRBD1 (6 bases). The CDR3 runs to 10 residues. Germline assignment: CDR1 SSHAT and CDR2 FNYEAQ (reference sequence). In DNA form, the CDR3 reads TGTGCTAGCAGTCAACAAGGGGGGTACTTC. Its translation is CASSQQGGYF. Looking up the rest from reference TRBV7-7 and TRBJ2-7 gives the full variable domain: GAGVSQSPRYKVTKRGQDVTLRCDPISSHATLYWYQQALGQGPEFLTYFNYEAQPDKSGLPSDRFSAERPEGSISTLTIQRTEQRDSAMYRCASSQQGGYFGPGTRLTVT.

The V gene is TRBV6-2 or TRBV6-3, the J gene TRBJ2-1; D ambiguous. Looked up from germline, CDR1 is MNHEY and CDR2 is SVGEGT. The length of the CDR3 is 14 residues. The V end lost 3 bases, the J end lost 6 bases, and 12 bases lay between the germline ends. DNA for the CDR3: TGTGCCAGCAGTTATAGCCTCAGAGCCAATGAGCAGTTCTTC. As protein: CASSYSLRANEQFF.

The CDR3 DNA reads TGTGCCAGCAGTTTTGGGACTACCTCATCTTTCTCCTACGAGCAGTACTTC. Protein: CASSFGTTSSFSYEQYF. The chain recombines TRBV28 with TRBJ2-7; 7 bases are a match to TRBD2. CDR1 is MDHEN and CDR2 is SYDVKM in the germline V gene. This CDR3 comprises 17 residues. V shed 3 bases and J 0 bases; nucleotides not matched to a gene: 11.

The rearrangement links TRBV3-1 to TRBJ2-1; possibly TRBD2 for D (5 bases). This CDR3 contains 14 residues. Trimming left V 6 bases short and J 4 bases short, with 13 bases between. Germline CDR1 is LGHDT and CDR2 is YNNKEL (reference sequence). The CDR3 is CASSPRTAYNEQFF. DNA of the CDR3: TGTGCCAGCAGTCCCCGGACTGCATACAATGAGCAGTTCTTC.

The rearrangement uses TRBV28 and TRBJ2-1; D may be TRBD1 or TRBD2 (5 bases each). V was trimmed by 4 bases and J by 5 bases, leaving 18 bases between them. Germline CDR1 and CDR2: MDHEN and SYDVKM. This CDR3 comprises 16 residues. Here the CDR3 reads CASSSRVPGLHNEQFF. The CDR3 DNA reads TGTGCCAGCAGTTCCCGGGTCCCGGGGCTCCACAATGAGCAGTTCTTC.

Here the CDR3 DNA reads TGCAGTGCTAGAGCTCGTGTCGGCAAAAACATTCAGTACTTC. It translates to CSARARVGKNIQYF. J is TRBJ2-4 and V is TRBV20-1; the D is unclear. Trimming stripped 1 base from V and 3 bases from J, with 10 bases between. The germline V gene encodes CDR1 DFQATT and CDR2 SNEGSKA (reference sequence). The CDR3 length is 14 residues.

This clonotype was counted ten times or more. The CDR3 reads CASSLGVQAGTAFF. Written as DNA, the CDR3 is TGTGCCAGCAGCTTAGGTGTCCAGGCAGGGACGGCTTTCTTT. This chain joins TRBV11-2 and TRBJ1-1; a possible D gene is TRBD1 (5 bases). Trimming stripped 1 base from V and 11 bases from J, with 17 bases between. The germline CDR1 and CDR2 sequences are SGHAT and FQNNGV. This CDR3 comprises 14 residues. Full variable domain (remainder filled in from reference TRBV11-2 and TRBJ1-1): EAGVAQSPRYKIIEKRQSVAFWCNPISGHATLYWYQQILGQGPKLLIQFQNNGVVDDSQLPKDRFSAERLKGVDSTLKIQPAKLEDSAVYLCASSLGVQAGTAFFGQGTRLTVV.

The J gene is TRBJ1-4, the V gene TRBV5-1; D may be TRBD1 (5 bases). V was shortened by 2 bases and J by 8 bases, with 16 bases between the two germline ends. Germline V gene sequence: CDR1 SGHRS, CDR2 YFSETQ. The CDR3 length is 15 residues. The CDR3 bases are TGCGCCAGCAGCTTTGGTTGGGACCTCAAGGAAAAACTGTTTTTT. Translating it yields CASSFGWDLKEKLFF. Variable domain in full (rest from reference TRBV5-1 and TRBJ1-4): KAGVTQTPRYLIKTRGQQVTLSCSPISGHRSVSWYQQTPGQGLQFLFEYFSETQRNKGNFPGRFSGRQFSNSRSEMNVSTLELGDSALYLCASSFGWDLKEKLFFGSGTQLSVL.

This clonotype appeared a few times. This rearrangement joins TRBV4-3 to TRBJ2-7; 11 bases match TRBD1. The J segment lost 3 bases and the V segment lost 1 base, leaving 8 bases of the junction unmatched. Germline CDR1 is LGHNA and CDR2 is YSLEER. The CDR3 has 17 residues. CDR3 amino acids: CASSQGIWGQGGYEQYF. The CDR3, as DNA: TGCGCCAGCAGCCAAGGAATTTGGGGACAGGGGGGCTACGAGCAGTACTTC.

This chain uses TRBV12-3 or TRBV12-4 with TRBJ2-5; 8 bases fit TRBD1. The CDR3 is made up of 15 amino acids. Trimming at V came to 5 bases and at J to 1 base, leaving 6 bases not matched to a gene. The CDR3 region has the DNA TGTGCCAGCAGTCCCGGGACAGGCCTCCAAGAGACCCAGTACTTC. This translates into CASSPGTGLQETQYF.

This sequence joins TRBV4-1 and TRBJ1-5; D ambiguous. Germline CDR1 MGHRA, CDR2 YSYEKL. The CDR3 contains 14 residues. Trimming pared 3 bases from V and 7 bases from J, leaving 13 bases between. The CDR3 loop reads CASSHRAAGQPQHF. The CDR3 coding sequence is TGCGCCAGCAGCCATAGGGCGGCGGGGCAGCCCCAGCATTTT.

The rearrangement uses TRBV28 and TRBJ2-1, with 8 bases aligning to TRBD2. The CDR3 loop spans 15 amino acids. CDR1 is MDHEN, CDR2 SYDVKM, per germline. J was trimmed by 9 bases and V by 1 base; bases with no gene match: 8. The CDR3 is CASSLSSGRRGEQFF. The CDR3 DNA sequence: TGTGCCAGCAGTTTATCGAGCGGGAGAAGGGGTGAGCAGTTCTTC.

The V call is TRBV7-2, the J call TRBJ1-1; D uncertain. The germline CDR1 and CDR2 sequences are SGHTA and FQGNSA. This CDR3 is 15 amino acids long. The ends were cut back, 2 bases at V and 0 bases at J, with 10 bases in the middle. The CDR3 loop reads CASSLRQGMNTEAFF. Written as DNA, the CDR3 is TGTGCCAGCAGCTTACGGCAAGGGATGAACACTGAAGCTTTCTTT.

This clonotype was seen more than once but under ten times. The V gene is TRBV10-3, the J gene TRBJ2-1; D is ambiguous. V shed 6 bases and J shed 0 bases, with 12 bases lying between them. This CDR3 comprises 15 residues. The germline V gene encodes CDR1 ENHRY and CDR2 SYGVKD. CDR3 amino acids: CAIRTTSSSYNEQFF. The CDR3 region has the DNA TGTGCCATCAGGACAACATCCAGCTCCTACAATGAGCAGTTCTTC.

This clonotype has more than one count but fewer than ten. This chain connects TRBV20-1 to TRBJ2-3, with 7 bases matching TRBD1. The length of the CDR3 is 16 residues. After removal of 0 bases from V and 2 bases from J, the junction contained 8 bases not matched to a gene. Germline lookup yields CDR1 DFQATT and CDR2 SNEGSKA (reference sequence). CDR3 sequence reads: CSARDHGRGFTDTQYF. The CDR3 bases are TGCAGTGCTAGAGATCACGGCAGGGGGTTCACAGATACGCAGTATTTT.

This clonotype was observed a handful of times. The chain uses TRBV28 and TRBJ2-3; 9 nucleotides align to TRBD2. The V and J ends lost 1 base and 4 bases, in that order; junction bases with no gene match: 3. CDR3 length: 15 residues. Germline V gene lookup returns CDR1 MDHEN and CDR2 SYDVKM. CDR3 residues: CASSLSSGIADTQYF. The DNA for the CDR3 is TGTGCCAGCAGTTTATCTAGCGGGATCGCAGATACGCAGTATTTT. Full variable domain (rest looked up from reference TRBV28 and TRBJ2-3): DVKVTQSSRYLVKRTGEKVFLECVQDMDHENMFWYRQDPGLGLRLIYFSYDVKMKEKGDIPEGYSVSREKKERFSLILESASTNQTSMYLCASSLSSGIADTQYFGPGTRLTVL.

This clonotype has at least ten counts. This chain's CDR3 is CASSATLRRNEKLFF. In DNA form, the CDR3 reads TGTGCCAGCAGCGCGACGCTGAGGAGGAATGAAAAACTGTTTTTT. The chain combines TRBV9 with TRBJ1-4, with unresolved D. CDR1 is SGDLS and CDR2 is YYNGEE in the germline V gene. V gave up 3 bases and J gave up 5 bases, with 14 bases separating them. This CDR3 is 15 amino acids long.

The table lists this clonotype with a few counts. DNA of the CDR3: TGTGCCAGCAGCTACCCACTAGCGGGAGGGTACAATGAGCAGTTCTTC. Amino acids: CASSYPLAGGYNEQFF. V gene TRBV3-1 combines with J gene TRBJ2-1, with 13 bases identical to TRBD2. This CDR3 region has 16 residues. CDR1 and CDR2 from the germline V gene are LGHDT and YNNKEL (reference sequence). The V and J ends lost 5 bases and 4 bases, in that order; junction bases with no gene match: 5.

In this sample, this clonotype turned up a few times. V usage is TRBV28 and J usage is TRBJ2-7; D may be TRBD2 (6 bases). Germline V gene sequence: CDR1 MDHEN, CDR2 SYDVKM. Trimming shortened V by 6 bases and J by 1 base, and 16 bases separated the two germline ends. The CDR3 runs to 15 residues. CDR3 amino acids: CASSPRGISSYEQYF. CDR3 in DNA: TGTGCCAGCAGCCCCCGGGGGATATCGTCCTACGAGCAGTACTTC.

This clonotype was counted between two and nine times. Since a much larger clone is just one base distant, this may be a read error. The chain joins TRBV28 to TRBJ2-7; D call uncertain. Trimming left V 4 bases short and J 2 bases short, with 3 bases between. The CDR3 length is 11 residues. CDR1 and CDR2 from the germline V gene are MDHEN and SYDVKM. The CDR3 is CASSWAYEQYF. The CDR3 bases are TGTGCCAGCAGTTGGGCCTACGAGCAGTACTTC.

This clonotype was observed a few times. The genes are TRBV9 and TRBJ2-1; weak D call: TRBD1 (6 bases). CDR3 length equals 16 residues. Per the germline V gene, CDR1 is SGDLS and CDR2 is YYNGEE. The V end was cut by 4 bases, the J end by 2 bases, with 16 bases between. In nucleotides, the CDR3 is TGTGCCAGCAGCCCCGCCGGGACACCCCCCTACAATGAGCAGTTCTTC. It translates to CASSPAGTPPYNEQFF. The entire variable domain, with the rest obtained from reference TRBV9 and TRBJ2-1, is as follows: DSGVTQTPKHLITATGQRVTLRCSPRSGDLSVYWYQQSLDQGLQFLIQYYNGEERAKGNILERFSAQQFPDLHSELNLSSLELGDSALYFCASSPAGTPPYNEQFFGPGTRLTVL.

This clonotype has a handful of counts. The chain uses TRBV4-2 and TRBJ2-6; 8 bases match TRBD1. The germline CDR1 and CDR2 sequences are LGHNA and YNFKEQ. V trimming: 1 base; J trimming: 0 bases; junction bases outside the gene matches: 8. The CDR3 is 19 amino acids. CDR3 bases: TGTGCCAGCAGCCAAGGGACAGGGTTCCTCCCCTCTGGGGCCAACGTCCTGACTTTC. Its protein product is CASSQGTGFLPSGANVLTF.

The table lists this clonotype with many counts. V usage is TRBV10-3 and J usage is TRBJ1-4; TRBD1 might be the D (6 bases). V was cut by 3 bases and J by 2 bases, with 13 bases left in between. This CDR3 contains 16 residues. Germline V gene lookup returns CDR1 ENHRY and CDR2 SYGVKD. CDR3 in amino acids: CAISDRGDRTNEKLFF. Here the CDR3 DNA reads TGTGCCATCAGTGATAGGGGGGATCGGACTAATGAAAAACTGTTTTTT.